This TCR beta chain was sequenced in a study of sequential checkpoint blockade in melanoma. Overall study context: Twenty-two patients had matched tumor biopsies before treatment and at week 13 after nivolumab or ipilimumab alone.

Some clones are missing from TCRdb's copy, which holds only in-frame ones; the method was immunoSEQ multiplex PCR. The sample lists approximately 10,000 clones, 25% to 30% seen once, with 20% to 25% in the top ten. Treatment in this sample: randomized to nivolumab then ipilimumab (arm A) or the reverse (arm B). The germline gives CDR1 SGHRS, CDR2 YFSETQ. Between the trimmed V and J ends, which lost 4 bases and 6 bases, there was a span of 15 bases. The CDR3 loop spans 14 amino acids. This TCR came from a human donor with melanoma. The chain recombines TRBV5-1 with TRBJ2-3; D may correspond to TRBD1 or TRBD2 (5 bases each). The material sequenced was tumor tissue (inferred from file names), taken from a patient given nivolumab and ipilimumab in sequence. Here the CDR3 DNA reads TGCGCCAGCAGCATCGGGGCCGCGGTTGATACGCAGTATTTT. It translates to CASSIGAAVDTQYF.